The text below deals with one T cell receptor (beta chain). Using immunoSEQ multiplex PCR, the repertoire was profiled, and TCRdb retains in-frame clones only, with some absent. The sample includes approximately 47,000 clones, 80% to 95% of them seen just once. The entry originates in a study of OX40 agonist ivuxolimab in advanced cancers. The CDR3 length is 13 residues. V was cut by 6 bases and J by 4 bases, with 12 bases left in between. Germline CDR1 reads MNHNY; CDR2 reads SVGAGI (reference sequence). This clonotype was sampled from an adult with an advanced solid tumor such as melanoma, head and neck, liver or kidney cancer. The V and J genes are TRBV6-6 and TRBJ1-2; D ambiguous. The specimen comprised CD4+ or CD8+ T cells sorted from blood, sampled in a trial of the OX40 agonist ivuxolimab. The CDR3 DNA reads TGTGCCAGCAGCCCGACACCACTCTATGGCTACACCTTC. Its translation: CASSPTPLYGYTF.